The 15 T cell receptor beta chains presented below share a single source sample, sequenced in a study of blood T cell repertoires in COVID-19. Sequenced by immunoSEQ multiplex PCR; TCRdb stores in-frame clones only, minus some. The sample holds 150,000 to 200,000 clones, 80% to 90% seen once. The specimen was peripheral blood. These TCRs come from a man aged 55 to 70 with acute or convalescent COVID-19.

CDR3 nucleotides: TGTGCCAGCCTTGAGGGAGGGGCGTTGAGTTTGGAGCAGTACTTC. Protein: CASLEGGALSLEQYF. The chain combines TRBV6-6 with TRBJ2-7, with 7 bases that match TRBD2. V lost 8 bases, J lost 7 bases, and 17 bases stayed unmatched. CDR1 is MNHNY, CDR2 SVGAGI, per germline (reference sequence). This CDR3 spans 15 amino acids.

V gene TRBV3-1 (or the pseudogene TRBV3-2) combines with J gene TRBJ1-4, with D unclear. V was trimmed by 4 bases and J by 2 bases, leaving 14 bases between them. Germline assignment: CDR1 LGHDT and CDR2 YNNKEL (reference sequence). The CDR3 covers 16 residues. The CDR3 loop reads CASSRYPQSTNEKLFF. Here the CDR3 DNA reads TGTGCCAGCAGCCGCTACCCCCAATCGACTAATGAAAAACTGTTTTTT.

This rearrangement joins TRBV5-8 to TRBJ1-3; D gene ambiguous. Trimming pared 6 bases from V and 0 bases from J, leaving 19 bases between. CDR3 length equals 17 residues. Germline CDR1 and CDR2: SGHTS and YDEGEE. The CDR3 DNA follows: TGTGCCAGCACCCTTAGACGTCCACAGCTCTCTGGAAACACCATATATTTT. As protein: CASTLRRPQLSGNTIYF. The full variable domain, with the rest looked up from reference TRBV5-8 and TRBJ1-3, is EAGVTQSPTHLIKTRGQQATLRCSPISGHTSVYWYQQALGLGLQFLLWYDEGEERNRGNFPPRFSGRQFPNYSSELNVNALELEDSALYLCASTLRRPQLSGNTIYFGEGSWLTVV.

The gene calls are TRBV7-8 and TRBJ1-5, with TRBD1 matching over 7 bases. Trimming removed 1 base from V and 7 bases from J; junction bases left unmatched: 4. Germline CDR1 SGHVS, CDR2 FQNEAQ. The CDR3 runs 14 residues. The CDR3 region has the DNA TGTGCCAGCAGCTTAGGAACAGGGGCGCAGCCCCAGCATTTT. It encodes CASSLGTGAQPQHF.

This chain uses TRBV6-5 with TRBJ2-5; 8 bases map to TRBD2. Germline CDR1 reads MNHEY; CDR2 reads SVGAGI. Trimming removed 0 bases from V and 7 bases from J; junction bases left unmatched: 10. The CDR3 length is 16 residues. The CDR3 spells CASSYSTSGLQGTQYF. The CDR3 coding sequence is TGTGCCAGCAGTTACTCCACTAGCGGTCTCCAGGGGACCCAGTACTTC.

V is TRBV7-6 and J is TRBJ2-1; no reliable D call. Trimming pared 2 bases from V and 6 bases from J, leaving 11 bases between. The CDR3 consists of 14 residues. The germline V gene has CDR1 SGHVS and CDR2 FNYEAQ. The CDR3 nucleotides read TGTGCCAGCAGCTTATTCATGTCTACCAATGAGCAGTTCTTC. Translated, it gives CASSLFMSTNEQFF.

This rearrangement joins TRBV4-1 to TRBJ2-7; a weak D match, TRBD2 (5 bases). The V end was cut by 3 bases, the J end by 3 bases, with 15 bases between. The V gene's germline CDR1 is MGHRA and CDR2 YSYEKL. This CDR3 region has 15 residues. This CDR3 is CASSHRSGSGYEQYF. The CDR3 nucleotides read TGCGCCAGCAGCCATAGGTCTGGGAGTGGCTACGAGCAGTACTTC.

This clone was detected once. This chain joins TRBV30 and TRBJ2-1; a possible D gene is TRBD1 (5 bases). From germline, CDR1 is GTSNPN and CDR2 SVGIG (reference sequence). V lost 7 bases and J lost 0, with 13 bases in between. This CDR3 is built from 14 residues. The CDR3 nucleotides read TGTGCCTCCGCCAGGGCCAGCTCCTACAATGAGCAGTTCTTC. This encodes CASARASSYNEQFF.

V usage is TRBV7-8 and J usage is TRBJ2-7; D possibly corresponds to TRBD2 (6 bases). Deletions cut 3 bases from V and 7 bases from J, with 16 bases between. The V gene's germline CDR1 is SGHVS and CDR2 FQNEAQ. The CDR3 extends over 14 amino acids. The DNA for the CDR3 is TGTGCCAGCAGCTTGCCGGGACTGTCTGAAGAGCAGTACTTC. Amino acids: CASSLPGLSEEQYF.

DNA of the CDR3: TGTGCCATCAGTCTCGGCGGGACTCGAGACAATGAGCAGTTCTTC. It specifies CAISLGGTRDNEQFF. The chain couples TRBV10-3 to TRBJ2-1; D is possibly TRBD2 (6 bases). The CDR3 runs 15 residues. V lost 5 bases and J 5 bases, leaving 16 bases between the germline ends. Germline lookup yields CDR1 ENHRY and CDR2 SYGVKD.

This chain joins TRBV5-4 and TRBJ2-3, with 13 bases matching TRBD2. Germline assignment: CDR1 SGHNT and CDR2 YYREEE (reference sequence). The CDR3 covers 16 residues. V dropped 3 bases and J dropped 7; count of bases not matched to a gene: 8. CDR3 sequence: CASSSGGLAGANTQYF. CDR3 in DNA: TGTGCCAGCAGCTCGGGCGGACTAGCGGGAGCAAATACGCAGTATTTT.

This chain connects TRBV5-4 to TRBJ2-5, with D perhaps TRBD2 (5 bases). Germline CDR1 is SGHNT and CDR2 is YYREEE (reference sequence). The germline V and J ends were trimmed by 3 bases and 6 bases, with 18 bases remaining between them. There are 15 residues in the CDR3. The CDR3 sequence is CASSSATDFGKTQYF. For the CDR3, the DNA is TGTGCCAGCAGCTCCGCGACGGACTTCGGAAAGACCCAGTACTTC.

This chain uses TRBV3-1 (or the pseudogene TRBV3-2) with TRBJ1-4, with D possibly TRBD1 on 5 matching bases. V was trimmed by 7 bases and J by 0 bases, leaving 12 bases between them. The CDR3 spans 15 residues. Germline assignment: CDR1 LGHDT and CDR2 YNNKEL (reference sequence). CDR3 sequence: CASTRRRATNEKLFF. DNA of the CDR3: TGTGCCAGCACCCGCCGCAGGGCAACTAATGAAAAACTGTTTTTT.

The chain couples TRBV28 to TRBJ1-2; tentatively, D is TRBD1 (6 bases). The CDR3 spans 11 residues. CDR1 MDHEN and CDR2 SYDVKM come from the germline V gene. V was clipped by 6 bases and J by 8 bases, with 10 bases between them. The CDR3 protein is CASSVDRGYTF. The CDR3 nucleotides read TGTGCCAGCAGCGTAGACAGGGGCTACACCTTC.

This clone was detected only once. The chain combines TRBV3-1 (or the pseudogene TRBV3-2) with TRBJ2-3; D gene uncertain. V gave up 4 bases and J gave up 0 bases, with 5 bases separating them. CDR3 length: 13 residues. Germline lookup yields CDR1 LGHDT and CDR2 YNNKEL (reference sequence). CDR3 DNA: TGTGCCAGCAGCCTCTTCAGCACAGATACGCAGTATTTT. Its translation is CASSLFSTDTQYF.